These T cell receptor beta chains were read from a single sample in a study of T-cell reconstitution after alpha-beta-depleted transplantation in children. TCRdb reanalysed the PCR reads using MiXCR and keeps one entry per CDR3 protein. The table records 610,000 or so distinct CDR3 sequences, about a quarter of them present only once. Sample: PBMCs, taken before TCRalphabeta/CD19-depleted stem cell transplant. These receptors came from a boy under three years old with Wiskott-Aldrich syndrome, due to receive a stem cell transplant. Each CDR3 is given with its conserved first and last residue.

cdr3_length | j_call | v_call | cdr3_aa
18 | TRBJ1-6 | TRBV11-2 | CASSLLSFLSSYNSPLHF
14 | TRBJ2-7 | TRBV27 | CASSLRGAPYEQYF
17 | TRBJ2-2 | TRBV10-3 | CAISAIASLADTGELFF
15 | TRBJ1-1 | TRBV20-1 | CSARSTGRLNTEAFF
18 | TRBJ2-7 | TRBV6-1 | CASGGGRGAWTSGYEQYF
11 | TRBJ2-5 | TRBV20-1 | CSASQAETQYF
13 | TRBJ1-2 | TRBV29-1 | CSAGDSRKRGYTF
12 | TRBJ1-5 | TRBV28 | CASSTGPQPQHF
14 | TRBJ2-7 | TRBV12-3/TRBV12-4 | CASSTKGGAYEQYF
16 | TRBJ2-3 | TRBV6-1 | CASSGRLAGIPDTQYF
14 | TRBJ2-4 | TRBV9 | CASSGRQGKNIQYF
14 | TRBJ2-1 | TRBV20-1 | CSARAGRENNEQFF
17 | TRBJ2-1 | TRBV27 | CASSSPSGLAGLNEQFF
16 | TRBJ1-2 | TRBV5-1 | CASSLGQPKPLYGYTF
15 | TRBJ2-3 | TRBV7-9 | CASSLRAGGLDTQYF
17 | TRBJ2-3 | TRBV7-2 | CASSPGETSGGTDTQYF
13 | TRBJ2-7 | TRBV12-3/TRBV12-4 | CASRRAGTVEQYF
14 | TRBJ2-5 | TRBV20-1 | CSARDGRGGETQYF
14 | TRBJ2-1 | TRBV30 | CAWSETGRGNEQFF
15 | TRBJ2-3 | TRBV5-1 | CASSYRGGSTDTQYF